Below are 14 T cell receptor beta chains sequenced from a single sample in a study of breast tumors, draining lymph nodes, adjacent tissues. Via MiXCR, TCRdb re-called the multiplex PCR reads, giving one row per CDR3 protein. The profile shows some 97,000 distinct CDR3 sequences, 21% of them singletons. Samples came from axillary lymph nodes draining the breast cancer. The sequencing sample was made of axillary lymph node tissue. The receptors derive from a female donor with breast cancer. Some clones in this sample may be carry-over from other donors' samples.

In this sample, this clonotype turned up many times. V gene TRBV11-2 combines with J gene TRBJ2-5; D not resolved. The V and J ends lost 1 base and 0 bases respectively, with 15 bases between them. The CDR3 extends over 17 amino acids. Germline V gene lookup returns CDR1 SGHAT and CDR2 FQNNGV. The CDR3, as DNA: TGTGCCAGCAGCTTAGCCCCGGACGGCAGGAACCAAGAGACCCAGTACTTC. Translating it yields CASSLAPDGRNQETQYF.

This clonotype was observed a single time. This sequence may be a read error, since a much larger clone differs from it by one base. This rearrangement joins TRBV6-5 to TRBJ2-5; 9 bases agree with TRBD1. Losses at the gene ends were 6 bases for V and 4 bases for J; bases not matched to a gene: 9. The CDR3 is 15 amino acids. Germline assignment: CDR1 MNHEY and CDR2 SVGAGI. Written as DNA, the CDR3 is TGTGCCAGCAGGTCCGGGACAGGGTCAATAGAGACCCAGTACTTC. Protein sequence: CASRSGTGSIETQYF.

In its sample, this clonotype was seen many times. The chain couples TRBV30 to TRBJ2-3; no clear D gene. Germline V gene data show CDR1 as GTSNPN and CDR2 as SVGIG (reference sequence). The length of the CDR3 is 11 residues. V was shortened by 1 base and J by 6 bases, with 5 bases between the two germline ends. In DNA, the CDR3 is TGTGCCTGGAGTGGGATGGATACGCAGTATTTT. This gives the protein CAWSGMDTQYF.

This clonotype was recorded at least ten times. This chain uses TRBV24-1 with TRBJ2-2; D unresolved. V dropped 1 base and J dropped 4 bases, with 15 bases sitting between them. This CDR3 is 17 amino acids long. Germline CDR1 and CDR2: KGHDR and SFDVKD. CDR3: CATSDFDPFQRTGELFF. The CDR3 region has the DNA TGTGCCACCAGTGATTTTGACCCCTTTCAGCGCACCGGGGAGCTGTTTTTT.

This clonotype was detected many times. This chain connects TRBV20-1 to TRBJ1-2; a possible D gene is TRBD1 (5 bases). The V end was cut by 6 bases, the J end by 8 bases, with 19 bases between. Germline V lookup: CDR1 DFQATT, CDR2 SNEGSKA (reference sequence). This CDR3 is 13 amino acids long. The CDR3 here is CSATGTSASGYTF. The CDR3 DNA reads TGCAGTGCGACCGGGACCTCGGCTTCCGGCTACACCTTC.

This clonotype was counted ten times or more. This rearrangement joins TRBV4-1 to TRBJ1-5; maybe TRBD1 (6 bases). The germline CDR1 and CDR2 sequences are MGHRA and YSYEKL. The CDR3 is made up of 15 amino acids. V dropped 1 base and J dropped 0 bases, with 7 bases sitting between them. The CDR3 loop is CASSQGTASNQPQHF. The CDR3, as DNA: TGCGCCAGCAGCCAAGGGACAGCTAGCAATCAGCCCCAGCATTTT.

This clonotype was recorded at least ten times. The genes are TRBV7-9 and TRBJ1-4, with a tentative D call TRBD1 (5 bases). Germline values: CDR1 SEHNR, CDR2 FQNEAQ (reference sequence). V lost 5 bases to trimming and J lost 5 bases, with 12 bases between them. CDR3 size: 14 residues. CDR3 sequence reads: CASSIPGANEKLFF. The CDR3 DNA reads TGTGCCAGCAGCATCCCCGGGGCCAATGAAAAACTGTTTTTT.

The chain recombines TRBV2 with TRBJ1-1, with D unresolved. Germline-derived CDR1 and CDR2 are SNHLY and FYNNEI. With 6 bases removed from V and 0 bases from J, the gap between germline ends came to 8 bases. The CDR3 contains 13 residues. CDR3: CASRLELNTEAFF. The CDR3 DNA reads as TGTGCCAGCAGGTTAGAATTGAACACTGAAGCTTTCTTT.

Many counts were recorded for this clonotype. J is TRBJ2-3 and V is TRBV9; 8 nucleotides align to TRBD2. The CDR3 consists of 14 residues. V lost 0 bases to trimming and J lost 8 bases; unmatched junction nucleotides: 5. The V gene's germline CDR1 is SGDLS and CDR2 YYNGEE. CDR3 residues: CASSVGLAGVTQYF. The CDR3 nucleotides are TGTGCCAGCAGCGTAGGGCTAGCGGGTGTTACGCAGTATTTT.

V usage is TRBV28 and J usage is TRBJ2-7; D not resolved. Germline CDR1 reads MDHEN; CDR2 reads SYDVKM. This CDR3 comprises 15 residues. The V and J ends lost 6 bases and 5 bases respectively, with 20 bases between them. This CDR3 is CASSRAGTAANEQYF. The CDR3 bases are TGTGCCAGCAGCCGTGCCGGAACAGCCGCCAACGAGCAGTACTTC.

There are many counts of this clonotype. The chain joins TRBV9 to TRBJ1-2, with 7 bases that match TRBD1. The CDR3 loop spans 17 amino acids. Unmatched junction bases numbered 11, after V lost 3 bases and J lost 0 bases. Looked up from germline, CDR1 is SGDLS and CDR2 is YYNGEE. The CDR3 coding sequence is TGTGCCAGCAGCGATCCGACAGGGATGAAAGCTAACTATGGCTACACCTTC. Amino acid sequence: CASSDPTGMKANYGYTF.

This chain joins TRBV27 and TRBJ2-1; D is possibly TRBD1 (5 bases). V lost 5 bases, J lost 2 bases, and 10 bases lay in between. Germline V gives CDR1 MNHEY, CDR2 SMNVEV (reference sequence). The CDR3 length is 14 residues. The CDR3 DNA follows: TGTGCCAGCAGTGGCCAGGGCACCTACAATGAGCAGTTCTTC. Translated, it gives CASSGQGTYNEQFF.

This clonotype was counted many times. CDR3 in DNA: TGCAGTGCTAGAGACGCTAGCGGGGGGAACCAAGAGACCCAGTACTTC. It specifies CSARDASGGNQETQYF. The V call is TRBV20-1, the J call TRBJ2-5; 11 bases map to TRBD2. Germline CDR1 DFQATT, CDR2 SNEGSKA (reference sequence). Trimming cost V 0 bases and J 0 bases; bases outside gene matches: 3. The CDR3 contains 16 residues.

This clonotype was counted many times. The chain combines TRBV7-9 with TRBJ2-2, with D possibly matching TRBD1 (6 bases). The V end lost 0 bases, the J end lost 5 bases, and 7 bases lay between the germline ends. This CDR3 comprises 14 residues. Per the germline V gene, CDR1 is SEHNR and CDR2 is FQNEAQ (reference sequence). The DNA of the CDR3 is TGTGCCAGCAGCTTAGCAGGGGGTACCGGGGAGCTGTTTTTT. This codes for CASSLAGGTGELFF.